Below, 21 T cell receptor beta chains from the same sample are listed, as sequenced in a study of CD8+ T cells in alopecia areata. RNA extraction and reverse transcription yielded cDNA as sequencing template. Clones were sequenced by immunoSEQ multiplex PCR, and TCRdb holds only the in-frame ones, with some missing. The sample comprises about 100,000 clones, approximately 60% of which are singletons, and about 20% rests with the top ten. The sample comprised CD8+ T cells sorted from blood. These receptors were collected from a human donor in good health.

V and J are TRBV27 and TRBJ2-1; TRBD1 agrees at 7 bases. From germline, CDR1 is MNHEY and CDR2 SMNVEV (reference sequence). J was trimmed by 3 bases and V by 3 bases; bases with no gene match: 5. The CDR3 loop spans 15 amino acids. CDR3 loop: CASSLIGGSYNEQFF. The DNA for the CDR3 is TGTGCCAGCAGTTTGATAGGGGGCAGCTACAATGAGCAGTTCTTC.

The CDR3 here is CASSFSRTTYEQYF. The CDR3, as DNA: TGTGCCAGCAGCTTCTCCCGGACCACCTACGAGCAGTACTTC. The chain combines TRBV7-8 with TRBJ2-7, with D uncertain. This CDR3 is built from 14 residues. Trimming pared 3 bases from V and 2 bases from J, leaving 11 bases between. The germline gives CDR1 SGHVS, CDR2 FQNEAQ.

The chain is built from TRBV7-9 and TRBJ1-1, with 9 bases lining up with TRBD1. V lost 6 bases to trimming and J lost 4 bases; unmatched junction nucleotides: 6. Germline CDR1 is SEHNR and CDR2 is FQNEAQ (reference sequence). The CDR3 length is 14 residues. CDR3 region: CASSPDRGATEAFF. CDR3 DNA sequence: TGTGCCAGCAGTCCGGACAGGGGAGCCACTGAAGCTTTCTTT. The full variable domain, rest sourced from reference TRBV7-9 and TRBJ1-1, is DTGVSQNPRHKITKRGQNVTFRCDPISEHNRLYWYRQTLGQGPEFLTYFQNEAQLEKSRLLSDRFSAERPKGSFSTLEIQRTEQGDSAMYLCASSPDRGATEAFFGQGTRLTVV.

The J gene is TRBJ1-2, the V gene TRBV19; D is undetermined. V lost 5 bases to trimming and J lost 4 bases, with 8 bases between them. The CDR3 spans 12 residues. The germline CDR1 and CDR2 sequences are LNHDA and SQIVND (reference sequence). The CDR3 spells CASSAASYGYTF. CDR3 nucleotides: TGTGCCAGTAGTGCAGCTAGCTATGGCTACACCTTC.

This clone has only a few counts. The chain joins TRBV2 to TRBJ2-5; no reliable D call. V was shortened by 3 bases and J by 5 bases, with 19 bases between the two germline ends. This CDR3 comprises 16 residues. CDR1 is SNHLY and CDR2 is FYNNEI in the germline V gene. CDR3 nucleotide sequence: TGTGCCAGCAGTGATCCCCGGACGGTAGTGGGGGAGACCCAGTACTTC. This gives the protein CASSDPRTVVGETQYF.

The rearrangement uses TRBV19 and TRBJ2-1, with 7 bases identical to TRBD2. The V and J ends lost 4 bases and 4 bases, in that order; junction bases with no gene match: 7. The CDR3 runs 15 residues. Germline V gene lookup returns CDR1 LNHDA and CDR2 SQIVND (reference sequence). The CDR3 is CASSTVLGGYNEQFF. Here the CDR3 DNA reads TGTGCCAGTAGTACTGTGCTCGGGGGGTACAATGAGCAGTTCTTC.

The chain carries TRBV11-2 and TRBJ2-3, with TRBD2 matching over 12 bases. Germline trimming cut 6 bases from V and 3 bases from J; bases unmatched to any gene: 10. Germline V lookup: CDR1 SGHAT, CDR2 FQNNGV. The CDR3 runs to 17 residues. DNA for the CDR3: TGTGCCAGCAGTTCAAGACGAGGACTAGCGGGGACAGATACGCAGTATTTT. It specifies CASSSRRGLAGTDTQYF.

This clone has more than one count but fewer than ten. The V and J genes are TRBV19 and TRBJ1-2; D perhaps matches TRBD1 (5 bases). Trimming stripped 6 bases from V and 3 bases from J, with 11 bases between. This CDR3 has 13 amino acids. From germline, CDR1 is LNHDA and CDR2 SQIVND (reference sequence). CDR3 protein: CASRTDTYYGYTF. CDR3 DNA: TGTGCCAGTAGGACGGACACATACTATGGCTACACCTTC.

V is TRBV29-1 and J is TRBJ1-2; D gene unclear. Germline V gene sequence: CDR1 SQVTM, CDR2 ANQGSEA. This CDR3 contains 12 residues. Trimming pared 4 bases from V and 1 base from J, leaving 7 bases between. CDR3 bases: TGCAGCGTTGGCGGGGATAACTATGGCTACACCTTC. This codes for CSVGGDNYGYTF.

The rearrangement joins TRBV7-8 to TRBJ2-5; D is tentatively TRBD1 or TRBD2 (6 bases each). Per the germline V gene, CDR1 is SGHVS and CDR2 is FQNEAQ. V lost 2 bases to trimming and J lost 4 bases, with 14 bases between them. This CDR3 spans 15 amino acids. For the CDR3, the DNA is TGTGCCAGCAGCTTATTGGGGGCGCGGGGAGAGACCCAGTACTTC. Encoded protein: CASSLLGARGETQYF.

The chain carries TRBV14 and TRBJ1-2; D remains ambiguous. The CDR3 consists of 13 residues. CDR1 and CDR2 from the germline V gene are SGHDN and FVKESK. Trimming took 5 bases from V and 0 from J, leaving 7 bases between them. CDR3 in DNA: TGTGCCAGCAGCGAGGGAACTAACTATGGCTACACCTTC. Its translation is CASSEGTNYGYTF.

The rearrangement joins TRBV13 to TRBJ1-4; no reliable D call. CDR1 is PRHDT, CDR2 FYEKMQ, per germline (reference sequence). This CDR3 has 12 residues. V lost 1 base to trimming and J lost 11 bases, with 8 bases between them. CDR3 nucleotides: TGTGCCAGCAGCTTAGTGCCGGACAAACTGTTTTTT. Residues: CASSLVPDKLFF.

This sequence joins TRBV28 and TRBJ2-5, with 9 bases fitting TRBD1. The CDR3 loop spans 15 amino acids. Looked up from germline, CDR1 is MDHEN and CDR2 is SYDVKM. V lost 3 bases to trimming and J lost 4 bases; unmatched junction nucleotides: 6. CDR3 DNA sequence: TGTGCCAGCAGTTTCTACACAGGGGGCGGAGAGACCCAGTACTTC. The encoded protein is CASSFYTGGGETQYF.

V usage is TRBV7-8 and J usage is TRBJ2-7; no clear D. The CDR3 has 13 amino acids. Deletions cut 6 bases from V and 6 bases from J, with 15 bases between. CDR1 is SGHVS, CDR2 FQNEAQ, per germline. CDR3 DNA sequence: TGTGCCAGCAGTAGCAGTTTGAGCTCCGAGCAGTACTTC. Translated, it gives CASSSSLSSEQYF.

This chain connects TRBV4-3 to TRBJ2-1; TRBD2 matches 8 bases. CDR3 length: 17 amino acids. Per germline, CDR1 LGHNA and CDR2 YSLEER. Trimming at V came to 2 bases and at J to 4 bases, leaving 10 bases not matched to a gene. CDR3 loop: CASSQPGGLAGYNEQFF. The CDR3 DNA follows: TGCGCCAGCAGCCAACCGGGAGGACTAGCAGGATACAATGAGCAGTTCTTC.

The V call is TRBV18, the J call TRBJ2-7, with TRBD2 identical over 7 bases. CDR1 is KGHSH and CDR2 is LQKENI in the germline V gene. This CDR3 is built from 15 residues. Germline trimming cut 6 bases from V and 3 bases from J; bases unmatched to any gene: 11. CDR3 nucleotide sequence: TGTGCCAGCTCTCTCACTAGCGTGGGACGCTACGAGCAGTACTTC. It encodes CASSLTSVGRYEQYF.

The chain has TRBV27 and TRBJ1-5; TRBD1 agrees at 8 bases. CDR1 is MNHEY and CDR2 is SMNVEV in the germline V gene (reference sequence). The CDR3 totals 15 residues. J lost 1 base, V lost 5 bases, and 4 bases had no gene match. In nucleotides, the CDR3 is TGTGCCAGCAGTATCGACAGGGGAAGCAATCAGCCCCAGCATTTT. Amino acids: CASSIDRGSNQPQHF.

This clone showed up just a few times. This chain connects TRBV27 to TRBJ2-7, with TRBD1 identical over 10 bases. The CDR3 loop spans 15 amino acids. V lost 2 bases to trimming and J lost 2 bases; unmatched junction nucleotides: 3. Germline V gene sequence: CDR1 MNHEY, CDR2 SMNVEV (reference sequence). The CDR3 sequence is CASSLGTGDTYEQYF. CDR3 DNA sequence: TGTGCCAGCAGTTTAGGGACAGGGGATACCTACGAGCAGTACTTC.

The count of this clone is one. The chain uses TRBV4-3 and TRBJ1-1, with 9 nucleotides matching TRBD1. The CDR3 runs to 15 residues. CDR1 and CDR2 from the germline V gene are LGHNA and YSLEER. Trimming at V came to 3 bases and at J to 3 bases, leaving 5 bases not matched to a gene. The CDR3 spells CASSHRTGADTEAFF. The CDR3 DNA follows: TGCGCCAGCAGCCATCGGACAGGGGCGGACACTGAAGCTTTCTTT.

The chain uses TRBV4-1 and TRBJ1-1, with D hard to call. CDR3 length: 15 amino acids. Germline lookup yields CDR1 MGHRA and CDR2 YSYEKL. Trimming removed 1 base from V and 1 base from J, with 10 bases in between. CDR3 sequence: CASSQVETTNTEAFF. The DNA for the CDR3 is TGCGCCAGCAGCCAAGTTGAAACGACGAACACTGAAGCTTTCTTT.

This clone has only a few counts. The chain employs TRBV9 and TRBJ1-5, with 7 bases lining up with TRBD1. V gave up 3 bases and J gave up 3 bases; unmatched junction bases: 3. The CDR3 spans 14 residues. Germline V lookup: CDR1 SGDLS, CDR2 YYNGEE. The DNA of the CDR3 is TGTGCCAGCAGCGCAGGGGGTTCCAATCAGCCCCAGCATTTT. Its protein product is CASSAGGSNQPQHF.